These 4 T cell receptor beta chains originate from one sample sequenced in a study of OX40 agonist ivuxolimab in advanced cancers. The assay was immunoSEQ multiplex PCR, and TCRdb's table has in-frame clones only and misses some. The sample consists of about 20,000 clones, approximately 84% of them appearing once. The source was CD4+ or CD8+ T cells sorted from blood, collected in a trial of the OX40 agonist ivuxolimab. These receptors all stem from an adult with an advanced solid tumor such as melanoma, head and neck, liver or kidney cancer.

The chain couples TRBV6-1 to TRBJ2-6, with unresolved D. Germline-derived CDR1 and CDR2 are MNHNS and SASEGT. The germline V and J ends were trimmed by 1 base and 0 bases, with 4 bases remaining between them. This CDR3 spans 15 amino acids. The CDR3 loop is CASSEGLSGANVLTF. The CDR3, as DNA: TGTGCCAGCAGTGAAGGGCTCTCTGGGGCCAACGTCCTGACTTTC.

This clone has more than one count but fewer than ten. V is TRBV27 and J is TRBJ2-1; D may correspond to TRBD1 or TRBD2 (6 bases each). V lost 6 bases to trimming and J lost 5 bases, with 14 bases between them. The CDR3 sequence is 14 residues long. Germline V gene lookup returns CDR1 MNHEY and CDR2 SMNVEV (reference sequence). The CDR3 protein is CASRGGQFHNEQFF. In nucleotides, the CDR3 is TGTGCCAGCAGGGGAGGACAGTTCCACAATGAGCAGTTCTTC.

This chain joins TRBV11-3 and TRBJ2-5, with D hard to call. The CDR3 runs to 12 residues. The germline CDR1 and CDR2 sequences are SGHNT and YENEEA. Deletions cut 3 bases from V and 4 bases from J, with 6 bases between. This CDR3 is CASSLWGETQYF. The CDR3 bases are TGTGCCAGCAGCTTGTGGGGAGAGACCCAGTACTTC.

The chain has TRBV4-1 and TRBJ2-5; no definite D call. The CDR3 runs to 17 residues. Germline loops: CDR1 MGHRA, CDR2 YSYEKL. Trimming cost V 0 bases and J 0 bases, with 14 bases left between them. The CDR3 loop is CASSQDGLESYQETQYF. The DNA of the CDR3 is TGCGCCAGCAGCCAAGATGGTCTAGAATCGTACCAAGAGACCCAGTACTTC.